This T cell receptor beta chain is drawn from a study of blood T cell repertoires in COVID-19. Study-wide background: The analysed material was cDNA or gDNA that came from T cells, B-cell-depleted T cells, or PBMCs.

Original methodology: Amplifying reference gene primers gave estimates of nucleated cell counts. The protocol was immunoSEQ multiplex PCR, while the TCRdb copy is restricted to in-frame clones and leaves out a portion. The V and J calls and clone size were taken over from that table, and D and trimming were inferred from the DNA. The sample shows roughly 160,000 clones, around four fifths of them seen only once. Patients of the Seattle cohort, enrolled during active infection, were followed longitudinally. CDR1 is KGHSH and CDR2 is LQKENI in the germline V gene. Trimming stripped 3 bases from V and 2 bases from J, with 14 bases between. CDR3 size: 16 residues.

The sample taken for sequencing was peripheral blood. This TCR derives from an elderly woman with COVID-19, enrolled during active disease. The chain combines TRBV18 with TRBJ2-1; D not certain. CDR3 in amino acids: CASSPIPGPPYNEQFF. Written as DNA, the CDR3 is TGTGCCAGCTCACCTATCCCGGGTCCCCCCTACAATGAGCAGTTCTTC.